The next 23 T cell receptor beta chains were all read from a single sample in a study of cytomegalovirus exposure and HLA in healthy donors. It was with 60 Vbeta and 13 Jbeta primers that the PCR ran. Clones were read by immunoSEQ multiplex PCR, and TCRdb kept only the in-frame ones, dropping some. Here the sample spans 100,000 to 150,000 clones, roughly 75% being singletons. Sequencing was done on a sample of PBMCs. The receptor set was obtained from a female donor in good health and CMV-seronegative.

The chain links TRBV19 to TRBJ1-1; maybe TRBD1 (6 bases). CDR1 is LNHDA and CDR2 is SQIVND in the germline V gene (reference sequence). CDR3 length equals 12 residues. V lost 6 bases to trimming and J lost 7 bases, with 12 bases between them. The CDR3 spells CASRTRGDEAFF. In DNA, the CDR3 is TGTGCCAGTAGGACCAGGGGTGATGAAGCTTTCTTT.

The V and J genes are TRBV5-5 and TRBJ2-7; 8 bases agree with TRBD2. V dropped 1 base and J dropped 1; count of bases not matched to a gene: 4. Germline V lookup: CDR1 SGHKS, CDR2 YYEKEE (reference sequence). The CDR3 spans 15 residues. CDR3 sequence reads: CASSLTSGPSYEQYF. For the CDR3, the DNA is TGTGCCAGCAGCTTGACTAGCGGCCCGTCCTACGAGCAGTACTTC.

This sequence joins TRBV4-2 and TRBJ1-6; 9 nucleotides line up with TRBD1. The CDR3 is 16 residues long. Germline CDR1 LGHNA, CDR2 YNFKEQ. Losses at the gene ends were 0 bases for V and 10 bases for J; bases not matched to a gene: 7. The CDR3 protein is CASSQDTGQGYSPLHF. The DNA of the CDR3 is TGTGCCAGCAGCCAAGATACGGGACAGGGCTACTCACCCCTCCACTTT.

This rearrangement joins TRBV7-8 to TRBJ2-1, with TRBD2 matching 9 bases. This CDR3 is built from 15 residues. Unmatched junction bases numbered 4, after V lost 3 bases and J lost 4 bases. In germline, CDR1 is SGHVS, CDR2 FQNEAQ. The CDR3 DNA reads TGTGCCAGCAGCTTGACGACTAGCGGATACAATGAGCAGTTCTTC. This gives the protein CASSLTTSGYNEQFF.

As concerns this clone: One end of the junction does not line up with germline, which may come from a read error. The chain joins TRBV7-3 to TRBJ2-6, with D maybe TRBD1 (5 bases). The CDR3 covers 17 residues. From germline, CDR1 is SGHTA and CDR2 FQGTGA. CDR3 residues: CASSLKNQASGANGLTF. CDR3 coding DNA: TGTGCCAGCAGCTTAAAAAACCAGGCCTCTGGGGCCAACGGCCTGACTTTC.

The table lists this clone with a few counts. CDR3 DNA sequence: TGCGCCAGCAGTGACCGGTACTACAATGAGCAGTTCTTC. This sequence encodes CASSDRYYNEQFF. The chain recombines TRBV10-2 with TRBJ2-1; D is unresolved. V was trimmed by 3 bases and J by 3 bases, leaving 6 bases between them. Germline-derived CDR1 and CDR2 are WSHSY and SAAADI. The CDR3 sequence is 13 residues long.

This chain joins TRBV5-1 and TRBJ1-3; TRBD1 might be the D (6 bases). This CDR3 has 16 amino acids. Germline V gene data show CDR1 as SGHRS and CDR2 as YFSETQ. Trimming took 4 bases from V and 2 from J, leaving 16 bases between them. CDR3 sequence: CASSDGQTNAGNTIYF. CDR3 DNA: TGCGCCAGCAGCGACGGACAGACCAATGCTGGAAACACCATATATTTT.

Turning to this clone: Other nucleotide sequences in the sample specify the same CDR3. The chain carries TRBV7-9 and TRBJ2-7, with 8 bases lining up with TRBD1. Per germline, CDR1 SEHNR and CDR2 FQNEAQ (reference sequence). The CDR3 has 12 residues. With V trimmed by 5 bases and J by 3 bases, 0 bases remained unmatched. Here the CDR3 DNA reads TGTGCCAGCAGCGGACAGGGCTACGAGCAGTACTTC. Its protein product is CASSGQGYEQYF. The variable domain in full, completed from reference TRBV7-9 and TRBJ2-7, reads DTGVSQNPRHKITKRGQNVTFRCDPISEHNRLYWYRQTLGQGPEFLTYFQNEAQLEKSRLLSDRFSAERPKGSFSTLEIQRTEQGDSAMYLCASSGQGYEQYFGPGTRLTVT.

The CDR3 region has the DNA TGTGCCAGCAGCCAAGGTTCTCGGAATTCACCCCTCCACTTT. Its protein product is CASSQGSRNSPLHF. This chain connects TRBV4-2 to TRBJ1-6; D unclear. The CDR3 is 14 residues long. Germline values: CDR1 LGHNA, CDR2 YNFKEQ. Deletions cut 1 base from V and 7 bases from J, with 8 bases between.

CDR3 nucleotides: TGTGCCAGCAGCTTGCCGTTAGCGGGGAGTGAGACCCAGTACTTC. Its protein product is CASSLPLAGSETQYF. V gene TRBV5-4 combines with J gene TRBJ2-5, with TRBD2 matching 8 bases. V trimming: 1 base; J trimming: 5 bases; junction bases outside the gene matches: 7. Per germline, CDR1 SGHNT and CDR2 YYREEE (reference sequence). The CDR3 runs 15 residues.

The chain has TRBV5-8 and TRBJ2-1; 13 nucleotides line up with TRBD2. CDR3 length equals 15 residues. V lost 3 bases to trimming and J lost 7 bases; unmatched junction nucleotides: 4. Germline values: CDR1 SGHTS, CDR2 YDEGEE. The chain's CDR3 is CASSWGLAGRNEQFF. CDR3 sequence (DNA): TGTGCCAGCAGCTGGGGACTAGCGGGAAGAAATGAGCAGTTCTTC.

J is TRBJ2-7 and V is TRBV7-2, with 9 nucleotides matching TRBD1. The CDR3 extends over 14 amino acids. J lost 3 bases, V lost 2 bases, and 2 bases had no gene match. Germline V gene data show CDR1 as SGHTA and CDR2 as FQGNSA. DNA for the CDR3: TGTGCCAGCAGCTTAATGGGACAGGGCTACGAGCAGTACTTC. This translates into CASSLMGQGYEQYF.

The genes are TRBV19 and TRBJ2-3; maybe TRBD2 (6 bases). Per germline, CDR1 LNHDA and CDR2 SQIVND (reference sequence). The V end lost 6 bases, the J end lost 1 base, and 11 bases lay between the germline ends. The CDR3 has 14 residues. In nucleotides, the CDR3 is TGTGCCAGTAGACTAGCTCAGGGCACAGATACGCAGTATTTT. This codes for CASRLAQGTDTQYF.

This chain links TRBV7-9 with TRBJ1-5; 7 nucleotides line up with TRBD1. There are 15 residues in the CDR3. Germline V gene lookup returns CDR1 SEHNR and CDR2 FQNEAQ (reference sequence). V shed 1 base, J shed 4 bases, and the junction held 4 bases outside the gene matches. The CDR3, as DNA: TGTGCCAGCAGCTTAGGGGGGACAGTGAATCAGCCCCAGCATTTT. It yields the protein CASSLGGTVNQPQHF.

Concerning this clone itself: Compared with germline, one end of the junction differs, possibly owing to a read error. This chain connects TRBV5-1 to TRBJ2-4; TRBD2 matches 8 bases. There are 17 residues in the CDR3. Germline assignment: CDR1 SGHRS and CDR2 YFSETQ. The DNA of the CDR3 is TGCGCCAGCAGCTTGGTGGGACTAGGGTGGGCCAAAAACAGTCAGTACTTC. It yields the protein CASSLVGLGWAKNSQYF.

The CDR3 reads CASSPVPRGGEQYF. CDR3 in DNA: TGTGCCAGCAGCCCAGTTCCTAGGGGCGGCGAGCAGTACTTC. The rearrangement uses TRBV13 and TRBJ2-7; D might be TRBD1 (5 bases). CDR3 size: 14 residues. V was clipped by 5 bases and J by 6 bases, with 17 bases between them. The germline gives CDR1 PRHDT, CDR2 FYEKMQ (reference sequence).

This clone was seen just once. The chain recombines TRBV7-9 with TRBJ1-1; 9 bases line up with TRBD1. The CDR3 sequence is 16 residues long. Trimming at V came to 4 bases and at J to 0 bases, leaving 6 bases not matched to a gene. Germline CDR1 SEHNR, CDR2 FQNEAQ (reference sequence). The CDR3 sequence is CASSSGQGLLNTEAFF. As DNA, the CDR3 is TGTGCCAGCAGCTCTGGACAGGGGCTCCTGAACACTGAAGCTTTCTTT. Based on the CDR3 plus reference TRBV7-9 and TRBJ1-1, the full variable domain is DTGVSQNPRHKITKRGQNVTFRCDPISEHNRLYWYRQTLGQGPEFLTYFQNEAQLEKSRLLSDRFSAERPKGSFSTLEIQRTEQGDSAMYLCASSSGQGLLNTEAFFGQGTRLTVV.

The V call is TRBV18, the J call TRBJ1-4, with a tentative D call TRBD1 (5 bases). V dropped 2 bases and J dropped 8 bases, with 9 bases sitting between them. The CDR3 is 13 residues long. Germline V lookup: CDR1 KGHSH, CDR2 LQKENI. CDR3 loop: CASSPAGNEKLFF. In DNA, the CDR3 is TGTGCCAGCTCACCAGCAGGGAACGAAAAACTGTTTTTT.

This sequence joins TRBV18 and TRBJ2-2, with D perhaps TRBD1 (6 bases). CDR1 and CDR2 (germline): KGHSH, LQKENI. This CDR3 is built from 16 residues. Trimming removed 6 bases from V and 4 bases from J, with 18 bases in between. CDR3 nucleotide sequence: TGTGCCAGCTCCCAAAATAACGACAGGAGCACCGGGGAGCTGTTTTTT. Encoded protein: CASSQNNDRSTGELFF.

The genes are TRBV6-1 and TRBJ1-3; 8 nucleotides align to TRBD1. This CDR3 is 14 amino acids long. CDR1 is MNHNS and CDR2 is SASEGT in the germline V gene. The J segment lost 2 bases and the V segment lost 6 bases, leaving 3 bases of the junction unmatched. Here the CDR3 DNA reads TGTGCCAGCAGACTGGACAGGGCTGGAAACACCATATATTTT. Translation: CASRLDRAGNTIYF.

This clone was seen only once. The rearrangement joins TRBV5-1 to TRBJ2-7; 11 bases align to TRBD2. The CDR3 sequence is 14 residues long. Looked up from germline, CDR1 is SGHRS and CDR2 is YFSETQ. V shed 4 bases and J 6 bases; nucleotides not matched to a gene: 6. DNA for the CDR3: TGCGCCAGCAGCCACGGGACTAGCGGCGCCGAGCAGTACTTC. It translates to CASSHGTSGAEQYF.

The genes are TRBV5-4 and TRBJ2-1; 13 bases fit TRBD2. This CDR3 has 17 amino acids. Germline trimming cut 3 bases from V and 7 bases from J; bases unmatched to any gene: 10. Germline lookup yields CDR1 SGHNT and CDR2 YYREEE (reference sequence). CDR3 region: CASSSDDGLAGVNEQFF. The CDR3 DNA reads as TGTGCCAGCAGCTCGGATGACGGACTAGCGGGGGTAAATGAGCAGTTCTTC.

This clone came up a few times. The CDR3 coding sequence is TGTGCCAGCAGCCGGGGGACAGTTAGCTCTGGGGCCAACGTCCTGACTTTC. Amino acids: CASSRGTVSSGANVLTF. The chain combines TRBV7-6 with TRBJ2-6; maybe TRBD1 (7 bases). The CDR3 extends over 17 amino acids. Germline CDR1 and CDR2: SGHVS and FNYEAQ. Trimming cost V 5 bases and J 0 bases, with 14 bases left between them.